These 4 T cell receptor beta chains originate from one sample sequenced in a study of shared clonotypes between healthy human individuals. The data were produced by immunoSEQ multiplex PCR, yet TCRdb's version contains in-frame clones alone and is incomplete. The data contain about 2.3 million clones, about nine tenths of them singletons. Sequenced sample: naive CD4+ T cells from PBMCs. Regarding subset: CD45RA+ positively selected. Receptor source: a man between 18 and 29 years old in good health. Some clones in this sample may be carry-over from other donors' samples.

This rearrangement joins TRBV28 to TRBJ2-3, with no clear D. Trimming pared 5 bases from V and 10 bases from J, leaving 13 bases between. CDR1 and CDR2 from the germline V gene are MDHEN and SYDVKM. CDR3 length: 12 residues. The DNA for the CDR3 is TGTGCCAGCAGTACGACCGTCACTGCGCAGTATTTT. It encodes CASSTTVTAQYF.

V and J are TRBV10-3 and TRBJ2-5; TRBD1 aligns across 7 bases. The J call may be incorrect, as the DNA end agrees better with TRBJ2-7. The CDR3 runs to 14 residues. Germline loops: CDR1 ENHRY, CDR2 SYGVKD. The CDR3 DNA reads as TGTGCCATCAGTCAGGGGGTCCCTCCCTACGAGCAGTACTTC. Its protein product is CAISQGVPPYEQYF.

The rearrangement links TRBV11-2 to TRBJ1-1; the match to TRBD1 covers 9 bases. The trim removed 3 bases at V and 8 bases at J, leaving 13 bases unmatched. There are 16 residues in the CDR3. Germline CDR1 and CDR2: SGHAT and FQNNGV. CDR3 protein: CASSFSTGQGSPEAFF. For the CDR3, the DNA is TGTGCCAGCAGCTTTTCGACGGGACAGGGCTCACCAGAAGCTTTCTTT.

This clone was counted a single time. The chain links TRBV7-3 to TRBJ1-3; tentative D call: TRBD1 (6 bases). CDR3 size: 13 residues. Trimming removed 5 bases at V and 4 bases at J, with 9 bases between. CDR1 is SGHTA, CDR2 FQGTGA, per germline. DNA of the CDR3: TGTGCCAGCAGCCGGGACACCGGAAACACCATATATTTT. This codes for CASSRDTGNTIYF.